These 25 T cell receptor beta chains were sequenced from one sample in a study of blood T cells in healthy people across ages. Together with a sample-barcoded 5' primer, a J-beta primer mix was included in a second PCR lasting roughly 6 to 12 cycles. In TCRdb, the 5' RACE reads were re-called with MiXCR into one record per CDR3 protein. This sample has more than 1,400,000 distinct CDR3 sequences, with around 39% found just once. Sequences were obtained from blood. The receptors were gathered from a woman younger than 35 in good health.

The V gene is TRBV14, the J gene TRBJ2-1; D is unclear. The J call is uncertain, as TRBJ2-7 better fits the DNA end. CDR1 SGHDN and CDR2 FVKESK come from the germline V gene. The CDR3 consists of 16 residues. The CDR3 loop is CASSQGVLSSYNEQYF. The CDR3 bases are TGTGCCAGCAGCCAAGGCGTCCTGAGCTCCTACAATGAGCAGTACTTC.

The sample holds a few counts of this clonotype. The rearrangement joins TRBV28 to TRBJ2-7, with 10 bases that match TRBD1. The CDR3 is 17 amino acids. Germline values: CDR1 MDHEN, CDR2 SYDVKM. V dropped 1 base and J dropped 0; count of bases not matched to a gene: 6. The CDR3 is CASSLLRDRGSSYEQYF. DNA for the CDR3: TGTGCCAGCAGTTTATTGAGGGACAGGGGTAGCTCCTACGAGCAGTACTTC.

This chain uses TRBV2 with TRBJ2-5; D unclear. The CDR3 sequence is 15 residues long. Germline assignment: CDR1 SNHLY and CDR2 FYNNEI. V was shortened by 0 bases and J by 1 base, with 9 bases between the two germline ends. CDR3 protein: CASSEAHGTQETQYF. The CDR3 nucleotides read TGTGCCAGCAGTGAAGCGCACGGAACCCAAGAGACCCAGTACTTC. Variable domain in full (rest from reference TRBV2 and TRBJ2-5): EPEVTQTPSHQVTQMGQEVILRCVPISNHLYFYWYRQILGQKVEFLVSFYNNEISEKSEIFDDQFSVERPDGSNFTLKIRSTKLEDSAMYFCASSEAHGTQETQYFGPGTRLLVL.

This clonotype was picked up one time. CDR3 coding DNA: TGTGCCAGCAGTACTAGGGGGACCTACGAGCAGTACTTC. It yields the protein CASSTRGTYEQYF. The V gene is TRBV5-8, the J gene TRBJ2-7, with a weak D call TRBD1 (6 bases). Germline V gene lookup returns CDR1 SGHTS and CDR2 YDEGEE. V lost 5 bases, J lost 2 bases, and 11 bases lay in between. CDR3 length: 13 residues.

The J gene is TRBJ2-3, the V gene TRBV2; 10 bases fit TRBD2. The V gene end was trimmed by 7 bases and the J gene end by 5 bases; junction bases not matched to a gene: 12. Germline-derived CDR1 and CDR2 are SNHLY and FYNNEI. This CDR3 region has 16 residues. The DNA for the CDR3 is TGTGCCAGCAATGGTGAAGCGGGAGGGCCTGTAGATACGCAGTATTTT. The encoded protein is CASNGEAGGPVDTQYF.

Remarks on this clonotype: With a much larger clone just one base away, this may be a read error. The genes are TRBV12-3 or TRBV12-4 and TRBJ1-6; 7 nucleotides match TRBD1. The CDR3 runs to 15 residues. The CDR3 sequence is CASMGRGPFNSPPHF. The CDR3 coding sequence is TGTGCCAGCATGGGGAGGGGGCCCTTTAATTCACCCCCCCACTTT.

The chain is built from TRBV11-2 and TRBJ2-3; 7 bases line up with TRBD1. This CDR3 is built from 14 residues. V lost 4 bases to trimming and J lost 4 bases; unmatched junction nucleotides: 5. Germline lookup yields CDR1 SGHAT and CDR2 FQNNGV. The DNA of the CDR3 is TGTGCCAGCAGCTGGGGGACAGATCCAGATACGCAGTATTTT. Its translation: CASSWGTDPDTQYF. Full variable domain (outside the CDR3, taken from reference TRBV11-2 and TRBJ2-3): EAGVAQSPRYKIIEKRQSVAFWCNPISGHATLYWYQQILGQGPKLLIQFQNNGVVDDSQLPKDRFSAERLKGVDSTLKIQPAKLEDSAVYLCASSWGTDPDTQYFGPGTRLTVL.

This clonotype was seen a handful of times. This sequence joins TRBV20-1 and TRBJ2-7; TRBD1 aligns across 7 bases. The V and J ends lost 7 bases and 7 bases, in that order; junction bases with no gene match: 10. Per the germline V gene, CDR1 is DFQATT and CDR2 is SNEGSKA (reference sequence). The CDR3 runs to 12 residues. The CDR3 bases are TGCAGTGTCCCTGGACAGGCCTTTGAGCAGTACTTC. This sequence encodes CSVPGQAFEQYF.

This clonotype was counted between two and nine times. The chain uses TRBV30 and TRBJ2-5; 8 bases fit TRBD1. The tail of the sequence fits TRBJ2-7 better, so the J call may be wrong. Germline lookup yields CDR1 GTSNPN and CDR2 SVGIG (reference sequence). This CDR3 has 14 residues. The CDR3: CAWGVGTGPYEQYF. CDR3 coding DNA: TGTGCCTGGGGCGTCGGGACAGGCCCTTACGAGCAGTACTTC.

This chain links TRBV7-9 with TRBJ2-1; 12 bases match TRBD2. From germline, CDR1 is SEHNR and CDR2 FQNEAQ (reference sequence). The CDR3 runs 13 residues. V shed 10 bases, J shed 8 bases, and the junction held 6 bases outside the gene matches. CDR3 loop: CAIGLAGGHEQFF. CDR3 coding DNA: TGTGCCATAGGGCTAGCGGGAGGGCATGAGCAGTTCTTC. The full variable domain, in which reference TRBV7-9 and TRBJ2-1 provide the parts outside the CDR3, is DTGVSQNPRHKITKRGQNVTFRCDPISEHNRLYWYRQTLGQGPEFLTYFQNEAQLEKSRLLSDRFSAERPKGSFSTLEIQRTEQGDSAMYLCAIGLAGGHEQFFGPGTRLTVL.

The genes are TRBV10-3 and TRBJ1-1; the D gene is possibly TRBD1 (5 bases). V lost 3 bases and J 5 bases, leaving 25 bases between the germline ends. The CDR3 length is 18 residues. CDR1 is ENHRY, CDR2 SYGVKD, per germline. The DNA of the CDR3 is TGTGCCATCAGTGATAGTGGGGCGTACCCACTTAGGCGGACTGAAGCTTTCTTT. This encodes CAISDSGAYPLRRTEAFF.

Comment on this clonotype: A junction boundary mismatches the germline segment, possibly from a read error. The chain couples TRBV5-1 to TRBJ2-3, with 9 positions matching TRBD2. The germline V gene has CDR1 SGHRS and CDR2 YFSETQ. CDR3 length equals 18 residues. The CDR3 loop reads CASSSPRASGMSTETQYF. CDR3 coding DNA: TGCGCCAGCTCATCCCCCAGGGCTAGCGGGATGAGCACAGAGACGCAGTATTTT.

This clonotype was counted between two and nine times. The chain combines TRBV25-1 with TRBJ2-1, with 10 bases lining up with TRBD2. This CDR3 region has 14 residues. Losses at the gene ends were 7 bases for V and 4 bases for J; bases not matched to a gene: 4. Per germline, CDR1 MGHDK and CDR2 SYGVNS. CDR3 amino acids: CASIGTSDYNEQFF. The CDR3 DNA reads as TGTGCCAGCATTGGGACTAGCGATTACAATGAGCAGTTCTTC. Filled out from reference TRBV25-1 and TRBJ2-1, the complete variable domain reads EADIYQTPRYLVIGTGKKITLECSQTMGHDKMYWYQQDPGMELHLIHYSYGVNSTEKGDLSSESTVSRIRTEHFPLTLESARPSHTSQYLCASIGTSDYNEQFFGPGTRLTVL.

This sequence joins TRBV5-5 and TRBJ2-5; D remains ambiguous. Germline V gene data show CDR1 as SGHKS and CDR2 as YYEKEE (reference sequence). V was shortened by 3 bases and J by 1 base, with 13 bases between the two germline ends. The CDR3 runs to 15 residues. As DNA, the CDR3 is TGTGCCAGCAGCTCCCCTAGTACGGCCCAAGAGACCCAGTACTTC. Translating gives CASSSPSTAQETQYF. The complete variable domain, with remaining parts taken from reference TRBV5-5 and TRBJ2-5, reads DAGVTQSPTHLIKTRGQQVTLRCSPISGHKSVSWYQQVLGQGPQFIFQYYEKEERGRGNFPDRFSARQFPNYSSELNVNALLLGDSALYLCASSSPSTAQETQYFGPGTRLLVL.

This clonotype turned up a few times. CDR3 coding DNA: TGCGCCAGCAGCCTACCGCGTGACAGGGGGTTCTCCTACGAGCAGTACTTC. It specifies CASSLPRDRGFSYEQYF. V is TRBV5-1 and J is TRBJ2-7; 9 nucleotides line up with TRBD1. CDR1 and CDR2 from the germline V gene are SGHRS and YFSETQ. J gave up 0 bases and V 4 bases, and 11 bases lay outside the gene matches. This CDR3 region has 17 residues.

This clonotype was detected only a few times. The CDR3 bases are TGTGCCAGCAGCCCCAGACAGACCACTGAAGCTTTCTTT. Protein product: CASSPRQTTEAFF. The V gene is TRBV7-9, the J gene TRBJ1-1; TRBD1 is a possible D gene (5 bases). The V gene's germline CDR1 is SEHNR and CDR2 FQNEAQ (reference sequence). The CDR3 consists of 13 residues. Trimming cost V 5 bases and J 4 bases, with 11 bases left between them.

This clonotype was seen ten or more times. The chain couples TRBV7-8 to TRBJ2-7; TRBD2 agrees at 12 bases. J was trimmed by 4 bases and V by 5 bases; bases with no gene match: 0. The CDR3 has 13 amino acids. The germline V gene encodes CDR1 SGHVS and CDR2 FQNEAQ. In DNA form, the CDR3 reads TGTGCCAGCAGCGGGACTAGCGGGTACGAGCAGTACTTC. It translates to CASSGTSGYEQYF.

The V call is TRBV11-1, the J call TRBJ2-5; D may be TRBD1 or TRBD2 (5 bases each). The CDR3 is 15 amino acids. Per germline, CDR1 SGHAT and CDR2 FQDESV (reference sequence). Deletions cut 5 bases from V and 1 base from J, with 14 bases between. DNA for the CDR3: TGTGCCAGCAGCGGACGGGGACGTAGCCAAGAGACCCAGTACTTC. Translating gives CASSGRGRSQETQYF.

At least ten counts were recorded for this clonotype. The rearrangement links TRBV20-1 to TRBJ1-6; 8 bases line up with TRBD1. CDR1 DFQATT and CDR2 SNEGSKA come from the germline V gene (reference sequence). V lost 0 bases, J lost 7 bases, and 5 bases stayed unmatched. This CDR3 spans 15 amino acids. The CDR3 region is CSARELTGDNSPLHF. Here the CDR3 DNA reads TGCAGTGCTAGAGAGCTGACAGGGGACAATTCACCCCTCCACTTT.

This clonotype has only a few counts. The rearrangement links TRBV7-2 to TRBJ2-7; 7 bases line up with TRBD2. Germline CDR1 and CDR2: SGHTA and FQGNSA. V shed 4 bases and J 4 bases; nucleotides not matched to a gene: 10. This CDR3 comprises 15 residues. The CDR3: CASSWFSSGSYEQYF. CDR3 in DNA: TGTGCCAGCAGCTGGTTTTCTAGCGGTTCGTACGAGCAGTACTTC.

The chain has TRBV4-1 and TRBJ1-4; D remains unclear. The CDR3 covers 13 residues. V dropped 0 bases and J dropped 8 bases, with 7 bases sitting between them. CDR1 and CDR2 (germline): MGHRA, YSYEKL. This CDR3 reads CASSQDPGEKLFF. The DNA of the CDR3 is TGCGCCAGCAGCCAAGATCCGGGGGAAAAACTGTTTTTT.

The table lists this clonotype with a count of one. The rearrangement uses TRBV18 and TRBJ2-1; tentatively, D is TRBD1 (6 bases). Trimming pared 2 bases from V and 10 bases from J, leaving 21 bases between. There are 16 residues in the CDR3. Germline values: CDR1 KGHSH, CDR2 LQKENI. CDR3 amino acids: CASSPGDTGRAYEQFF. In DNA, the CDR3 is TGTGCCAGCTCACCAGGGGACACCGGACGGGCCTACGAGCAGTTCTTC.

Comment on this clonotype: One end of the junction is discordant with germline, which a read error may explain. The chain uses TRBV7-8 and TRBJ2-2; 7 bases fit TRBD1. The CDR3 is 16 residues long. From germline, CDR1 is SGHVS and CDR2 FQNEAQ. In nucleotides, the CDR3 is TGTGCCAGCAGCTTGGGGACAGTGGCGAAAACCGGGGAGCTGTTTTTT. Translated: CASSLGTVAKTGELFF. Filled out from reference TRBV7-8 and TRBJ2-2, the complete variable domain reads GAGVSQSPRYKVAKRGQDVALRCDPISGHVSLFWYQQALGQGPEFLTYFQNEAQLDKSGLPSDRFFAERPEGSVSTLKIQRTQQEDSAVYLCASSLGTVAKTGELFFGEGSRLTVL.

The CDR3 nucleotides read TGTGCCTGGAGTCTTAACTTGAACACTGAAGCTTTCTTT. Its protein is CAWSLNLNTEAFF. The V call is TRBV30, the J call TRBJ1-1; D gene ambiguous. The CDR3 covers 13 residues. In germline, CDR1 is GTSNPN, CDR2 SVGIG (reference sequence). V lost 2 bases, J lost 0 bases, and 7 bases lay in between.

The V gene is TRBV18, the J gene TRBJ1-6; tentatively, D is TRBD1 (5 bases). The CDR3 consists of 13 residues. Trimming took 3 bases from V and 10 from J, leaving 10 bases between them. Germline V lookup: CDR1 KGHSH, CDR2 LQKENI. CDR3 coding DNA: TGTGCCAGCTCACCTCTACGGGGGTCACCCCTCCACTTT. Translation: CASSPLRGSPLHF. Using reference TRBV18 and TRBJ1-6 for the parts outside the CDR3, the full variable domain is NAGVMQNPRHLVRRRGQEARLRCSPMKGHSHVYWYRQLPEEGLKFMVYLQKENIIDESGMPKERFSAEFPKEGPSILRIQQVVRGDSAAYFCASSPLRGSPLHFGNGTRLTVT.